The rows below give T cell receptor beta chains drawn from one sample of a study of blood T cell repertoires in COVID-19. The data were produced by immunoSEQ multiplex PCR, yet TCRdb's version contains in-frame clones alone and is incomplete. The repertoire holds some 300,000 clones, with 70% to 90% as singletons. The sequenced sample was peripheral blood. These TCRs come from a woman aged 45-65 years with COVID-19, enrolled during active disease. Each CDR3 is given with its conserved first and last residue. D genes are given only for firm matches. Where a row states a size, it is once, few, many or the class of an expanded clone; other rows omit it.

CDR3 protein	CDR3 DNA	J gene	D gene	clone size	V gene
CSARINTEAFF	TGCAGTGCTAGAATAAACACTGAAGCTTTCTTT	TRBJ1-1	.	.	TRBV20-1
CASSYSAGGPNGELFF	TGTGCCAGCAGTTACTCAGCGGGAGGGCCGAACGGGGAGCTGTTTTTT	TRBJ2-2	TRBD2	.	TRBV6-2/TRBV6-3
CASSEAKGRAHYGYTF	TGTGCCAGCAGTGAAGCTAAGGGGCGAGCTCACTATGGCTACACCTTC	TRBJ1-2	.	few	TRBV6-1
CASSFGSAYEQYF	TGTGCCAGCAGCTTTGGGAGCGCCTACGAGCAGTACTTC	TRBJ2-7	.	.	TRBV11-3
CASSVVSGVAETQYF	TGTGCCAGCAGCGTAGTATCGGGAGTCGCAGAGACCCAGTACTTC	TRBJ2-5	.	.	TRBV9
CASKRGTSGSLSGEQFF	TGTGCCTCCAAAAGGGGGACTAGCGGGAGCCTATCCGGTGAGCAGTTCTTC	TRBJ2-1	TRBD2	.	TRBV30
CASSPREAGLATYNEQFF	TGTGCCAGCTCACCTAGAGAAGCAGGACTAGCGACTTACAATGAGCAGTTCTTC	TRBJ2-1	TRBD2	.	TRBV18
CATWGGSEQYF	TGTGCCACCTGGGGGGGGAGCGAGCAGTACTTC	TRBJ2-7	TRBD2	.	TRBV19
CASRAQGLGTEAFF	TGCGCCAGCAGAGCACAGGGGTTGGGCACTGAAGCTTTCTTT	TRBJ1-1	TRBD1	.	TRBV5-1
CASSPLAGFSYNEQFF	TGTGCCAGCTCACCCTTAGCGGGGTTCTCCTACAATGAGCAGTTCTTC	TRBJ2-1	TRBD2	.	TRBV18
CASSLTGAGGNQPQHF	TGTGCCAGCAGCTTAACTGGGGCGGGGGGCAATCAGCCCCAGCATTTT	TRBJ1-5	.	.	TRBV7-2
CASSLQISGPKLFF	TGCGCCAGCAGCTTGCAAATATCGGGTCCGAAACTGTTTTTT	TRBJ1-4	.	many	TRBV5-1
CASSYGQRSYEQYF	TGTGCCAGCAGTTACGGACAGAGGTCCTACGAGCAGTACTTC	TRBJ2-7	.	.	TRBV6-5
CASRLTGDYEQYF	TGCGCCAGCAGATTGACAGGGGATTACGAGCAGTACTTC	TRBJ2-7	TRBD1	few	TRBV5-1
CASSQTSGRRWETQYF	TGTGCCAGCAGCCAGACTAGCGGGAGAAGATGGGAGACCCAGTACTTC	TRBJ2-5	TRBD2	.	TRBV6-2/TRBV6-3
CASSYGQGDTEAFF	TGTGCCAGTAGCTATGGACAGGGAGACACTGAAGCTTTCTTT	TRBJ1-1	TRBD1	.	TRBV19
CASSLLAGKLYF	TGTGCCAGCAGCTTACTGGCAGGAAAGTTGTACTTC	TRBJ2-4	.	.	TRBV7-9
CASSLGNPGGRQETQYF	TGTGCCAGCAGCTTAGGGAATCCAGGAGGGAGGCAAGAGACCCAGTACTTC	TRBJ2-5	.	.	TRBV7-9
CASSEQGSGNTIYF	TGTGCCAGCAGCGAACAGGGCTCTGGAAACACCATATATTTT	TRBJ1-3	.	.	TRBV9
CAWSLTGPEQFF	TGTGCCTGGAGTCTGACAGGGCCTGAGCAGTTCTTC	TRBJ2-1	TRBD1	.	TRBV30
CASTQGAGTDTQYF	TGCGCCAGCACCCAGGGGGCGGGGACAGATACGCAGTATTTT	TRBJ2-3	TRBD1	.	TRBV5-1
CASLSSGNTIYF	TGTGCCAGCCTGAGCTCTGGAAACACCATATATTTT	TRBJ1-3	.	few	TRBV25-1
CASSAPGKGGELFF	TGTGCCAGCAGCGCCCCAGGGAAAGGCGGGGAGCTGTTTTTT	TRBJ2-2	.	.	TRBV9
CASSPRSGGFYEQFF	TGTGCCAGCTCACCACGTTCAGGGGGCTTCTATGAGCAGTTCTTC	TRBJ2-1	TRBD1	.	TRBV18
CASSSGLAGGLAKNIQYF	TGTGCCAGCAGCTCGGGACTAGCGGGAGGACTAGCCAAAAACATTCAGTACTTC	TRBJ2-4	TRBD2	.	TRBV5-6
CAWSRPGHIFNYGYTF	TGTGCCTGGAGCCGACCGGGACACATATTTAACTATGGCTACACCTTC	TRBJ1-2	.	.	TRBV30
CASSYEDTSYNSPLHF	TGTGCCAGCAGTTACGAAGACACCTCCTATAATTCACCCCTCCACTTT	TRBJ1-6	.	.	TRBV6-2/TRBV6-3
CASSIPGIAGNEQFF	TGCGCCAGCAGCATACCAGGGATTGCAGGGAATGAGCAGTTCTTC	TRBJ2-1	.	.	TRBV5-1
CASSENPSGGYYEQYF	TGTGCCAGCAGCGAGAACCCCTCAGGGGGCTATTACGAGCAGTACTTC	TRBJ2-7	TRBD1	.	TRBV9
CASSPNAEVEPQHF	TGCGCCAGCAGCCCCAATGCGGAAGTGGAGCCCCAGCATTTT	TRBJ1-5	.	.	TRBV5-1
CATSRDRVDQETQYF	TGTGCCACCAGCAGAGATAGAGTAGACCAAGAGACCCAGTACTTC	TRBJ2-5	.	.	TRBV15
CASSYGGYEQYF	TGTGCCAGCAGCTACGGAGGCTACGAGCAGTACTTC	TRBJ2-7	.	.	TRBV3-1/TRBV3-2
CAWSVRGSALKTQYF	TGTGCCTGGAGTGTACGCGGGAGTGCGTTGAAGACCCAGTACTTC	TRBJ2-5	TRBD2	.	TRBV30
CASSLYETGSSYSGNTIYF	TGTGCCAGCAGCTTATACGAGACAGGGTCCTCCTACTCTGGAAACACCATATATTTT	TRBJ1-3	TRBD1	.	TRBV7-2
CASRVRRQGLSYTEAFF	TGTGCCAGTAGGGTCCGAAGACAGGGGCTTTCGTACACTGAAGCTTTCTTT	TRBJ1-1	TRBD1	once	TRBV19
CASSSSSGNTIYF	TGTGCCAGCAGCTCCTCTTCTGGAAACACCATATATTTT	TRBJ1-3	.	.	TRBV7-8
CASSQDRGGALNTEAFF	TGCGCCAGCAGCCAAGATAGGGGGGGGGCCCTGAACACTGAAGCTTTCTTT	TRBJ1-1	.	.	TRBV4-1
CASSYSIGQTNQPQHF	TGTGCCAGCAGTTACTCAATCGGACAGACTAATCAGCCCCAGCATTTT	TRBJ1-5	.	.	TRBV6-2/TRBV6-3
CASSERTGHTGELFF	TGTGCCAGCAGTGAAAGGACAGGCCATACCGGGGAGCTGTTTTTT	TRBJ2-2	TRBD1	.	TRBV25-1
CASRRDREETQYF	TGCGCCAGCAGGAGGGACAGAGAAGAGACCCAGTACTTC	TRBJ2-5	TRBD1	.	TRBV5-1
CASSLTGSYNEQFF	TGTGCCAGTAGTTTAACAGGGTCCTACAATGAGCAGTTCTTC	TRBJ2-1	.	.	TRBV19
CASSRTGGNTIYF	TGTGCCAGCAGCCGCACAGGTGGAAACACCATATATTTT	TRBJ1-3	.	.	TRBV7-9
CASSFSGGPLHEQFF	TGTGCCAGCAGCTTTTCAGGGGGACCTCTCCATGAGCAGTTCTTC	TRBJ2-1	TRBD1	.	TRBV7-2
CASSHLAGYNEQFF	TGTGCCAGCAGCCACCTAGCGGGTTACAATGAGCAGTTCTTC	TRBJ2-1	TRBD2	.	TRBV3-1/TRBV3-2
CASSLGRGDRGKWKAFF	TGTGCCAGCAGCTTAGGGAGGGGAGACAGGGGGAAGTGGAAAGCTTTCTTT	TRBJ1-1	TRBD1	.	TRBV7-8
CATSDRSRGIKYF	TGTGCCACCAGTGACCGATCACGGGGTATCAAGTATTTT	TRBJ2-3	.	.	TRBV24-1
CAISHGEETQYF	TGTGCCATCAGTCACGGGGAAGAGACCCAGTACTTC	TRBJ2-5	.	.	TRBV10-3
CASSPTRGGRETQYF	TGTGCCAGCAGCCCCACGCGCGGGGGAAGAGAGACCCAGTACTTC	TRBJ2-5	TRBD2	.	TRBV11-2
CASRGGNSYEQYF	TGTGCCAGCAGGGGCGGGAACTCCTACGAGCAGTACTTC	TRBJ2-7	.	.	TRBV12-3/TRBV12-4
CASSFTAGNYGYTF	TGTGCCAGCAGCTTTACCGCGGGCAACTATGGCTACACCTTC	TRBJ1-2	.	few	TRBV7-2
CAWSRTSGVTDTQYF	TGTGCCTGGAGCCGGACTAGCGGGGTGACAGATACGCAGTATTTT	TRBJ2-3	TRBD2	.	TRBV30
CSAAGTGGLNTEAFF	TGCAGCGCGGCCGGGACAGGGGGCCTGAACACTGAAGCTTTCTTT	TRBJ1-1	TRBD1	.	TRBV29-1